The TCR beta chain described here comes from a study of blood T cell repertoires in COVID-19. Whole-study context: Specimens from acute and convalescent COVID-19 originated in the United States, Italy and Spain. Nucleic acid was either cDNA or gDNA, and it came from T cells, B-cell-depleted T cells, or PBMCs.

Authors' processing steps: Counts of nucleated cells, estimated from reference gene primer amplification, were obtained. Libraries were prepared by immunoSEQ multiplex PCR; TCRdb keeps only in-frame clonotypes and omits some of them. V and J calls and clone size follow that table, whereas D and trimming were derived from the DNA. The sample holds 200,000 to 250,000 clones; 65% to 90% are singletons and the top ten take about 4.4%. The CDR3 runs to 17 residues. Per germline, CDR1 LGHNA and CDR2 YSLEER. V shed 0 bases and J 8 bases; nucleotides not matched to a gene: 6. V and J are TRBV4-3 and TRBJ2-1; 14 nucleotides agree with TRBD2. This clonotype was sampled from a woman in her 70s with acute or convalescent COVID-19. Sequencing used peripheral blood. CDR3 loop: CASSQDRTSGGSDEQFF. The CDR3 nucleotides are TGCGCCAGCAGCCAAGACCGGACTAGCGGGGGGTCGGATGAGCAGTTCTTC.